In this sample, the clone carrying this T cell receptor (beta chain) turned up a few times. Profiling relied on immunoSEQ multiplex PCR, and the TCRdb table lists in-frame clones only, not all of them. The data contain 50,000 to 65,000 clones, about nine tenths of them seen just once; the ten biggest clones take up 3.2%. The sample belongs to a study of blood T cell repertoires in COVID-19. Across the whole study: PBMCs, B-cell-depleted T cells, or T cells provided the cDNA or gDNA that made up the material.

This CDR3 comprises 15 residues. Between the trimmed V and J ends, which lost 7 bases and 5 bases, there was a span of 15 bases. Germline lookup yields CDR1 SEHNR and CDR2 FQNEAQ (reference sequence). This rearrangement joins TRBV7-9 to TRBJ1-6; D is possibly TRBD1 (5 bases). The receptor was derived from a man in his fifties or sixties with active COVID-19. The sequenced material came from peripheral blood. CDR3 sequence reads: CASNLGTADNSPLHF. The DNA for the CDR3 is TGTGCCAGCAACTTGGGGACTGCGGATAATTCACCCCTCCACTTT.